A single sample is the source of the 22 T cell receptor beta chains below, sequenced in a study of OX40 agonist ivuxolimab in advanced cancers. Profiled with immunoSEQ multiplex PCR; TCRdb holds only in-frame clones, not every one. The sample includes about 54,000 clones, about 87% of them seen just once. This sample comprised CD4+ or CD8+ T cells sorted from blood, obtained in a trial of the OX40 agonist ivuxolimab. These receptors came from an adult with an advanced solid tumor such as melanoma, head and neck, liver or kidney cancer.

The V and J genes are TRBV7-2 and TRBJ1-6; D unresolved. The CDR3 consists of 14 residues. V dropped 5 bases and J dropped 8 bases, with 13 bases sitting between them. CDR1 SGHTA and CDR2 FQGNSA come from the germline V gene. DNA of the CDR3: TGTGCCAGCAGCCCGGATTTAGGAGATTCACCCCTCCACTTT. Protein product: CASSPDLGDSPLHF.

The chain has TRBV29-1 and TRBJ1-4, with D perhaps matching TRBD1 (6 bases). Trimming shortened V by 7 bases and J by 3 bases, and 18 bases separated the two germline ends. The CDR3 runs to 15 residues. Per the germline V gene, CDR1 is SQVTM and CDR2 is ANQGSEA. The chain's CDR3 is CSANQWGASNEKLFF. The CDR3 DNA reads TGCAGCGCTAATCAATGGGGGGCCTCTAATGAAAAACTGTTTTTT.

This sequence joins TRBV28 and TRBJ1-4; 7 bases fit TRBD1. Germline values: CDR1 MDHEN, CDR2 SYDVKM. V trimming: 6 bases; J trimming: 2 bases; junction bases outside the gene matches: 12. The CDR3 covers 17 residues. CDR3 sequence: CASRPWGQGGTNEKLFF. In DNA form, the CDR3 reads TGTGCCAGCAGGCCCTGGGGGCAGGGGGGGACTAATGAAAAACTGTTTTTT.

This chain joins TRBV28 and TRBJ1-5; perhaps TRBD1 as D (6 bases). The CDR3 is 15 residues long. The V and J ends lost 4 bases and 7 bases respectively, with 17 bases between them. Germline V lookup: CDR1 MDHEN, CDR2 SYDVKM. The CDR3 nucleotides are TGTGCCAGCAGTTCCCCGGCAGGGGTCGGGCAGCCCCAGCATTTT. Protein product: CASSSPAGVGQPQHF.

The chain uses TRBV5-1 and TRBJ1-5; a weak D match, TRBD1 (5 bases). With 0 bases removed from V and 8 bases from J, the gap between germline ends came to 12 bases. The CDR3 runs to 14 residues. Germline V gives CDR1 SGHRS, CDR2 YFSETQ. CDR3 in amino acids: CASSLGLWGEPQHF. CDR3 nucleotide sequence: TGCGCCAGCAGCTTGGGCTTATGGGGGGAGCCCCAGCATTTT.

In this sample, this clone turned up once. The chain is built from TRBV28 and TRBJ2-4; 8 bases align to TRBD1. After removal of 5 bases from V and 4 bases from J, the junction contained 7 bases not matched to a gene. Germline V CDR1 and CDR2: MDHEN, SYDVKM. This CDR3 has 15 amino acids. The CDR3 DNA follows: TGTGCCAGCAGTCCAGGACAGGGATCAAAAAACATTCAGTACTTC. This encodes CASSPGQGSKNIQYF.

V gene TRBV6-6 combines with J gene TRBJ2-2, with unresolved D. Trimming stripped 6 bases from V and 2 bases from J, with 13 bases between. CDR3 length: 15 residues. Looked up from germline, CDR1 is MNHNY and CDR2 is SVGAGI (reference sequence). CDR3 nucleotide sequence: TGTGCCAGCAGAGTCGCGGCGGACAACACCGGGGAGCTGTTTTTT. Protein sequence: CASRVAADNTGELFF.

V usage is TRBV11-2 and J usage is TRBJ2-7; TRBD2 is a possible D gene (6 bases). Trimming removed 1 base at V and 6 bases at J, with 13 bases between. The germline V gene encodes CDR1 SGHAT and CDR2 FQNNGV. CDR3 size: 14 residues. CDR3 protein: CASSLGLGYSEQYF. The DNA of the CDR3 is TGTGCCAGCAGCTTAGGACTAGGATACTCCGAGCAGTACTTC.

This clone showed up just once. The rearrangement joins TRBV6-1 to TRBJ2-5; 8 bases line up with TRBD2. The CDR3 spans 15 residues. The J segment lost 1 base and the V segment lost 7 bases, leaving 8 bases of the junction unmatched. Germline V lookup: CDR1 MNHNS, CDR2 SASEGT. CDR3 region: CASTLTGTSQETQYF. CDR3 sequence (DNA): TGTGCCAGCACGTTGACCGGGACTAGCCAAGAGACCCAGTACTTC.

CDR3: CASSQAGRANTGELFF. CDR3 nucleotide sequence: TGTGCCAGCAGCCAAGCGGGGCGGGCCAACACCGGGGAGCTGTTTTTT. V and J are TRBV7-3 and TRBJ2-2, with 7 bases fitting TRBD2. The CDR3 runs 16 residues. Germline V lookup: CDR1 SGHTA, CDR2 FQGTGA. With V trimmed by 5 bases and J by 2 bases, 8 bases remained unmatched.

This clone appeared a few times. V and J are TRBV6-1 and TRBJ1-3; D is possibly TRBD1 (6 bases). V was trimmed by 5 bases and J by 6 bases, leaving 14 bases between them. In germline, CDR1 is MNHNS, CDR2 SASEGT. The CDR3 is 14 amino acids. CDR3 in amino acids: CASSPWGTSNTIYF. The CDR3 DNA reads as TGTGCCAGCAGTCCCTGGGGGACATCAAACACCATATATTTT.

The chain employs TRBV29-1 and TRBJ1-4, with no clear D. With 6 bases removed from V and 4 bases from J, the gap between germline ends came to 9 bases. The CDR3 loop spans 12 amino acids. Germline V lookup: CDR1 SQVTM, CDR2 ANQGSEA. CDR3 amino acids: CSVDGDNEKLFF. The CDR3 DNA follows: TGCAGCGTGGACGGTGATAATGAAAAACTGTTTTTT.

This clone was found a few times. V and J are TRBV14 and TRBJ1-2; D might be TRBD1 (6 bases). The CDR3 has 13 residues. Trimming pared 2 bases from V and 12 bases from J, leaving 16 bases between. The V gene's germline CDR1 is SGHDN and CDR2 FVKESK. For the CDR3, the DNA is TGTGCCAGCAGCCAAAGTAGGGCAGGGGAACACACCTTC. Protein: CASSQSRAGEHTF.

CDR3 in DNA: TGTGCCAGCAGCTTAAATGCTGGCGGAAACACCATATATTTT. Protein sequence: CASSLNAGGNTIYF. V usage is TRBV7-3 and J usage is TRBJ1-3; D gene ambiguous. Trimming took 1 base from V and 4 from J, leaving 8 bases between them. The CDR3 totals 14 residues. CDR1 is SGHTA, CDR2 FQGTGA, per germline. Full variable domain (remainder filled in from reference TRBV7-3 and TRBJ1-3): GAGVSQTPSNKVTEKGKYVELRCDPISGHTALYWYRQSLGQGPEFLIYFQGTGAADDSGLPNDRFFAVRPEGSVSTLKIQRTERGDSAVYLCASSLNAGGNTIYFGEGSWLTVV.

The rearrangement joins TRBV4-3 to TRBJ2-7, with D hard to call. Trimming shortened V by 1 base and J by 0 bases, and 10 bases separated the two germline ends. This CDR3 is 15 amino acids long. Germline V gives CDR1 LGHNA, CDR2 YSLEER. The CDR3 here is CASSQGLFNSYEQYF. CDR3 sequence (DNA): TGCGCCAGCAGCCAAGGACTGTTTAACTCCTACGAGCAGTACTTC.

The chain carries TRBV29-1 and TRBJ2-7; D is tentatively TRBD1 or TRBD2 (5 bases each). This CDR3 has 11 residues. V lost 7 bases to trimming and J lost 2 bases, with 9 bases between them. Looked up from germline, CDR1 is SQVTM and CDR2 is ANQGSEA. In nucleotides, the CDR3 is TGCAGCGGGGGGTATGCCTACGAGCAGTACTTC. Its translation is CSGGYAYEQYF.

J is TRBJ2-6 and V is TRBV10-3, with TRBD2 matching over 10 bases. With 9 bases clipped from V and 2 bases from J, the junction kept 7 bases outside the gene matches. This CDR3 has 16 residues. The germline V gene encodes CDR1 ENHRY and CDR2 SYGVKD. CDR3 bases: TGTGCCATAGCTAGCGGGAGTATGACTGGGGCCAACGTCCTGACTTTC. It encodes CAIASGSMTGANVLTF.

Only one count was recorded for this clone. CDR3 in amino acids: CASSRPDRAYNEQFF. CDR3 DNA: TGTGCCAGCAGCCGACCCGACAGGGCCTACAATGAGCAGTTCTTC. The gene calls are TRBV28 and TRBJ2-1; 7 nucleotides line up with TRBD1. This CDR3 region has 15 residues. Germline CDR1 and CDR2: MDHEN and SYDVKM. J lost 2 bases, V lost 6 bases, and 7 bases had no gene match.

The chain has TRBV19 and TRBJ2-5; 9 nucleotides match TRBD1. Germline V lookup: CDR1 LNHDA, CDR2 SQIVND (reference sequence). V dropped 5 bases and J dropped 5; count of bases not matched to a gene: 12. This CDR3 has 16 residues. CDR3 in DNA: TGTGCCAGTAGTGCGATTCCGGGACAGGGTGGGGAGACCCAGTACTTC. Translating gives CASSAIPGQGGETQYF.

V and J are TRBV7-6 and TRBJ2-2; D is undetermined. From germline, CDR1 is SGHVS and CDR2 FNYEAQ. The CDR3 spans 15 residues. V lost 1 base and J 2 bases, leaving 8 bases between the germline ends. The CDR3 DNA reads TGTGCCAGCAGCTTAGGGACGGTAAACACCGGGGAGCTGTTTTTT. Translated: CASSLGTVNTGELFF.

The chain employs TRBV9 and TRBJ2-1; 10 nucleotides line up with TRBD2. Germline V gene sequence: CDR1 SGDLS, CDR2 YYNGEE. The CDR3 is made up of 16 amino acids. The J segment lost 7 bases and the V segment lost 3 bases, leaving 10 bases of the junction unmatched. This CDR3 reads CASSAPGLASVNEQFF. The DNA for the CDR3 is TGTGCCAGCAGCGCACCGGGACTAGCGTCCGTAAATGAGCAGTTCTTC.

V is TRBV2 and J is TRBJ1-4, with D unclear. The CDR3 spans 14 residues. Per germline, CDR1 SNHLY and CDR2 FYNNEI. Trimming shortened V by 6 bases and J by 5 bases, and 13 bases separated the two germline ends. The CDR3 DNA sequence: TGTGCCAGCAGCCTAAGGCCAGGCAATGAAAAACTGTTTTTT. Its protein product is CASSLRPGNEKLFF.